Listed below are T cell receptor beta chains from one sample, sequenced in a study of T cells in Graves' hyperthyroidism and ophthalmopathy. Via MiXCR, TCRdb re-called the multiplex PCR reads, giving one row per CDR3 protein. This sample yields under 300,000 distinct CDR3 sequences, of which 13% to 15% are seen a single time; roughly 30% belongs to the top ten. The material sequenced was blood. These receptors all come from a woman aged 45-65 years with Graves' hyperthyroidism that later progressed to Graves' ophthalmopathy. Each CDR3 is given with its conserved first and last residue. D genes are given only for firm matches. Only part of the rows carry a size: once, few, many, or a class if the clone is expanded.

V,D,size,J,DNA,CDR3
TRBV15,.,few,TRBJ1-2,TGTGCCACCAGCAGAGACCGATATGGAGGCTACACCTTC,CATSRDRYGGYTF
TRBV28,.,many,TRBJ2-4,TGTGCCAGCACTCGGACTGGAGGCTTAGCCAAAAACATTCAGTACTTC,CASTRTGGLAKNIQYF
TRBV20-1,.,few,TRBJ1-5,TGCAGTGCTCACAGGGAGGGGGATCAGCCCCAGCATTTT,CSAHREGDQPQHF
TRBV7-2,TRBD2,many,TRBJ2-5,TGTGCCAGCAGCGGGTGGGGGCGGGAGGGCCGGGAGACCCAGTACTTC,CASSGWGREGRETQYF
TRBV10-3,.,many,TRBJ2-7,TGTGCCATCAGTGAATGGGCGGGGTCTGGGGACGAGCAGTACTTC,CAISEWAGSGDEQYF
TRBV28,.,many,TRBJ1-2,TGTGCCGCAGGACGCGGACAGAACTATGGCTACACCTTC,CAAGRGQNYGYTF
TRBV6-2/TRBV6-3,.,.,TRBJ1-1,TGTGCCAGCAGTTACTCCCTCCTTAGGCTGAACACTGAAGCTTTCTTT,CASSYSLLRLNTEAFF
TRBV5-1,.,many,TRBJ2-1,TGCGCCAGCAGCTTGGAGGGTCCCCTATCCTACAATGAGCAGTTCTTC,CASSLEGPLSYNEQFF
TRBV12-3/TRBV12-4,.,.,TRBJ1-1,TGTGCCAGCAGTTTATATGGGGAGACTGAAGCTTTCTTT,CASSLYGETEAFF
TRBV18,.,many,TRBJ1-5,TGTGCCAGCTCATCCGCTAACAGCAATCAGCCCCAGCATTTT,CASSSANSNQPQHF
TRBV30,TRBD1,many,TRBJ1-6,TGTGCCTGGAGTGTTAACAGGGGCAACGAAGTTTCACCCCTCCACTTT,CAWSVNRGNEVSPLHF
TRBV20-1,.,many,TRBJ2-3,TGCAGTGCTAACACCCCCAGAAGCAGCACAGATACGCAGTATTTT,CSANTPRSSTDTQYF
TRBV28,.,many,TRBJ2-7,TGTGCCAGCAGACCATTCGACGGTTTGACCTACGAGCAGTACTTC,CASRPFDGLTYEQYF
TRBV2,.,many,TRBJ1-1,TGTGCCAGCAGCGGCTATGGGGGCGACACTGAAGCTTTCTTT,CASSGYGGDTEAFF
TRBV29-1,.,many,TRBJ1-1,TGCAGCGTTGAGAACACTGAAGCTTTCTTT,CSVENTEAFF
TRBV20-1,.,many,TRBJ2-3,TGCAGGGCAGTCACGGGGGACACAGATACGCAGTATTTT,CRAVTGDTDTQYF
TRBV6-6,.,many,TRBJ1-1,TGTGCCAGCAGTTACTCGAGGAGGAAGGACTACAACACTGAAGCTTTCTTT,CASSYSRRKDYNTEAFF
TRBV4-1,TRBD2,.,TRBJ2-5,TGCGCCAGCAGCCAGACTAGCCGGGAAGAGACCCAGTACTTC,CASSQTSREETQYF
TRBV19,.,few,TRBJ2-5,TGTGCCAGTAGTAAAGGCTCACAAGAGACCCAGTACTTC,CASSKGSQETQYF
TRBV2,.,.,TRBJ1-1,TGTGCCAGCAGTGCACAGGTCAATATGAACACTGAAGCTTTCTTT,CASSAQVNMNTEAFF
TRBV18,.,many,TRBJ1-1,TGTGCCAGCTCACCACAGGTAGGGAACACTGAAGCTTTCTTT,CASSPQVGNTEAFF
TRBV11-1,.,many,TRBJ2-3,TGTGCCAGCAGCGCTTGGGGTACGCAGTATTTT,CASSAWGTQYF
TRBV19,TRBD2,.,TRBJ2-7,TGTGCCAGTAGTACCGAGACTAGCGGTTTCTACGAGCAGTACTTC,CASSTETSGFYEQYF
TRBV7-8,.,many,TRBJ2-3,TGTGCCAGCAGCCCTCGGGGGAGGGGGGTATTGGTAGATACGCAGTATTTT,CASSPRGRGVLVDTQYF
TRBV28,.,many,TRBJ1-6,TGTGCCAGCAGAACGGACTGGAGCTCCTATAATTCACCCCTCCACTTT,CASRTDWSSYNSPLHF
TRBV2,.,many,TRBJ1-5,TGTGCCAGCATTCTGGATAGCAATCAGCCCCAGCATTTT,CASILDSNQPQHF
TRBV2,.,many,TRBJ1-3,TGTGCCAGCAGGAGAAGCGGGGACCCTGGAAACACCATATATTTT,CASRRSGDPGNTIYF
TRBV5-1,TRBD1,.,TRBJ2-5,TGCGCCAGCAGGGTCAGGGGGAGGACCCAGTACTTC,CASRVRGRTQYF
TRBV27,.,.,TRBJ2-7,TGTGCCAGCAGTTTATCTGGGCCTCTTTCCTACGAGCAGTACTTC,CASSLSGPLSYEQYF
TRBV18,.,many,TRBJ1-2,TGTGCCAGCTCACGGGCCCGGGGCGATGGCTACACCTTC,CASSRARGDGYTF
TRBV29-1,.,.,TRBJ2-7,TGCAGCGCCTGGGACGGAGCCCACGAGCAGTACTTC,CSAWDGAHEQYF
TRBV10-3,.,few,TRBJ1-1,TGTGCCATCAGTATAGGGACTGACACTGAAGCTTTCTTT,CAISIGTDTEAFF
TRBV18,.,many,TRBJ2-7,TGTGCCAGCTCACGAGCCCCCCTGTACGAGCAGTACTTC,CASSRAPLYEQYF
TRBV14,.,few,TRBJ2-5,TGTGCCAGCAGCCCCCTTACTCAAGAGACCCAGTACTTC,CASSPLTQETQYF
TRBV4-2,.,few,TRBJ2-7,TGTGCCAGCAGCCAAGAAAGGGACATTGACTCCTACGAGCAGTACTTC,CASSQERDIDSYEQYF
TRBV12-3/TRBV12-4,.,.,TRBJ1-5,TGTGCCAGCAGCGCCGGCACTTGGAGCAATCAGCCCCAGCATTTT,CASSAGTWSNQPQHF
TRBV29-1,TRBD2,many,TRBJ2-3,TGCAGCGTTGAAACTAGCGGGGGCACAGATACGCAGTATTTT,CSVETSGGTDTQYF
TRBV7-9,TRBD1,.,TRBJ1-5,TGTGCCAGCAGCTCCGGGACAGTGCAGCCCCAGCATTTT,CASSSGTVQPQHF
TRBV3-1,TRBD2,.,TRBJ2-2,TGTGCCAGCAGCCACCTAGCGGGAGGGCGCACCGGGGAGCTGTTTTTT,CASSHLAGGRTGELFF
TRBV27,.,.,TRBJ1-2,TGTGCCAGCAGGACTCTTAGGTCTATCTATGGCTACACCTTC,CASRTLRSIYGYTF
TRBV7-8,TRBD2,many,TRBJ2-1,TGTGCCAGCAGCTTAGCCCTGGGTAGCGGGGCCTACAATGAGCAGTTCTTC,CASSLALGSGAYNEQFF
TRBV11-2,TRBD2,many,TRBJ2-3,TGTGCCAGCAGCTTAAGCGGGAGCTACGCAGATACGCAGTATTTT,CASSLSGSYADTQYF
TRBV7-2,TRBD1,many,TRBJ2-7,TGTGCCAGCAGCTTAGCGGGGACAGGGATTTCGATACAGTACTTC,CASSLAGTGISIQYF
TRBV7-6,.,few,TRBJ2-2,TGTGCCAGCAGGCCCGGGCCCCTGGGGACCGGGGAGCTGTTTTTT,CASRPGPLGTGELFF
TRBV7-7,TRBD2,many,TRBJ2-5,TGTGCTACCGCTAAGGGCGGGAGTGGTGAGACCCAGTACTTC,CATAKGGSGETQYF
TRBV9,.,many,TRBJ1-1,TGTGCCAGCAGCGTATTCCTAGGGGCTAACACTGAAGCTTTCTTT,CASSVFLGANTEAFF
TRBV9,TRBD2,few,TRBJ2-7,TGTGCCAGCAGCGGAGGGGGACTAGCGAGGTACGAGCAGTACTTC,CASSGGGLARYEQYF
TRBV6-2/TRBV6-3,.,many,TRBJ1-5,TGTGCCAGCAGTCTAACCTACAATCAGCCCCAGCATTTT,CASSLTYNQPQHF
TRBV7-7,TRBD2,many,TRBJ2-3,TGTGCTAGCAGCCTGGGGAGCGGGGGACTCACAGATACGCAGTATTTT,CASSLGSGGLTDTQYF
TRBV20-1,.,.,TRBJ2-7,TGCAGTGCTAGGTTTAGGGATGGGAGCTCCTACGAGCAGTACTTC,CSARFRDGSSYEQYF
TRBV10-1,.,.,TRBJ2-3,TGCGCCAGCAGTGAGTACCTCCAGGGTACGCAGTATTTT,CASSEYLQGTQYF
TRBV6-1,.,few,TRBJ2-2,TGTGCCAGCAGTTTAAAACCTAGCGACGGGGAGCTGTTTTTT,CASSLKPSDGELFF
TRBV9,.,many,TRBJ2-1,TGTGCCAGCAGCGTAAATAGCGGTACCTACAATGAGCAGTTCTTC,CASSVNSGTYNEQFF
TRBV11-3,TRBD2,few,TRBJ2-1,TGTGCCAGCAGCTTACCGGGAGGCCTCGGGCATGAGCAGTTCTTC,CASSLPGGLGHEQFF
TRBV29-1,TRBD1,many,TRBJ2-7,TGCAGCGTCAGGACAGGGGGCTACGAGCAGTACTTC,CSVRTGGYEQYF